The 7 T cell receptor beta chains below were found in one sample sequenced in a study of T cell responses to AZD1222 COVID-19 vaccine. TCRdb keeps only in-frame clones here, not all; method: immunoSEQ multiplex PCR. Of around 130,000 clones listed, nearly 95% are singletons. The material was peripheral blood, obtained on day 0 of AZD1222 vaccination. These receptor sequences come from an adult in good health.

The gene calls are TRBV27 and TRBJ1-6; TRBD1 is a possible D gene (5 bases). The germline V gene has CDR1 MNHEY and CDR2 SMNVEV (reference sequence). CDR3 length: 16 amino acids. The germline V and J ends were trimmed by 4 bases and 14 bases, with 24 bases remaining between them. The CDR3 reads CASSSAPGGLWEALHF. CDR3 sequence (DNA): TGTGCCAGCAGTTCCGCACCTGGGGGACTTTGGGAGGCCCTCCACTTT.

The rearrangement uses TRBV6-5 and TRBJ1-1; D may be TRBD1 (6 bases). Germline assignment: CDR1 MNHEY and CDR2 SVGAGI. Trimming shortened V by 6 bases and J by 7 bases, and 9 bases separated the two germline ends. The CDR3 has 11 residues. CDR3 residues: CASSTGNEAFF. The DNA for the CDR3 is TGTGCCAGCAGCACAGGGAATGAAGCTTTCTTT.

V gene TRBV3-1 (or the pseudogene TRBV3-2) combines with J gene TRBJ2-7, with 9 bases fitting TRBD2. The CDR3 runs 14 residues. CDR1 and CDR2 from the germline V gene are LGHDT and YNNKEL (reference sequence). V lost 1 base to trimming and J lost 6 bases; unmatched junction nucleotides: 4. The CDR3 bases are TGTGCCAGCAGCCAAGCGGGACTAGCTTCCGAGCAGTACTTC. It encodes CASSQAGLASEQYF.

The chain carries TRBV25-1 and TRBJ2-3; TRBD1 might be the D (6 bases). CDR3 size: 15 residues. The V gene's germline CDR1 is MGHDK and CDR2 SYGVNS. V lost 3 bases, J lost 6 bases, and 16 bases lay in between. The CDR3 is CASSEGRGNSDTQYF. CDR3 bases: TGTGCCAGCAGTGAGGGCAGGGGCAATTCGGATACGCAGTATTTT.

This chain uses TRBV15 with TRBJ1-2; D gene uncertain. The length of the CDR3 is 14 residues. From germline, CDR1 is LNHNV and CDR2 YYDKDF (reference sequence). The V end lost 4 bases, the J end lost 3 bases, and 12 bases lay between the germline ends. The CDR3 protein is CATSTPSKDYGYTF. The DNA of the CDR3 is TGTGCCACCAGCACCCCGAGCAAGGACTATGGCTACACCTTC. Supplemented by reference TRBV15 and TRBJ1-2, the full variable domain reads DAMVIQNPRYQVTQFGKPVTLSCSQTLNHNVMYWYQQKSSQAPKLLFHYYDKDFNNEADTPDNFQSRRPNTSFCFLDIRSPGLGDTAMYLCATSTPSKDYGYTFGSGTRLTVV.

This clone was counted a single time. The chain combines TRBV5-1 with TRBJ2-3; TRBD1 might be the D (5 bases). The CDR3 contains 14 residues. The germline CDR1 and CDR2 sequences are SGHRS and YFSETQ. Trimming removed 3 bases at V and 0 bases at J, with 8 bases between. In DNA, the CDR3 is TGCGCCAGCAGCTGGAGACAGAGCACAGATACGCAGTATTTT. Protein sequence: CASSWRQSTDTQYF.

The chain employs TRBV27 and TRBJ2-2, with no clear D. The CDR3 has 18 amino acids. The germline gives CDR1 MNHEY, CDR2 SMNVEV (reference sequence). V lost 5 bases and J 0 bases, leaving 19 bases between the germline ends. CDR3 protein: CASSRRPRLSANTGELFF. Here the CDR3 DNA reads TGTGCCAGCAGTCGAAGACCACGTCTCAGTGCGAACACCGGGGAGCTGTTTTTT.